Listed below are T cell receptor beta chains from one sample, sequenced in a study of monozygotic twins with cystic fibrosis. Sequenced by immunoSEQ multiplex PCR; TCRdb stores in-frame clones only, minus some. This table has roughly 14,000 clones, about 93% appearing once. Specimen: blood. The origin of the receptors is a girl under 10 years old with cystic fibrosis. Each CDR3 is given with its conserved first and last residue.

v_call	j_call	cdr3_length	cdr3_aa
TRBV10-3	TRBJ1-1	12	CAISDMEVEAFF
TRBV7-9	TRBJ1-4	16	CASSVLGQRTNEKLFF
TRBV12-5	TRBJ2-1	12	CASGLVQGRQFF
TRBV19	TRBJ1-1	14	CASSINPQGASAFF
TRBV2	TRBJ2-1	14	CASSGSSGYNEQFF
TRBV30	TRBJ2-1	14	CAWSVREGYNEQFF
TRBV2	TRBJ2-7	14	CASRTDRSSYEQYF
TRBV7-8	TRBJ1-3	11	CARTGGNTIYF
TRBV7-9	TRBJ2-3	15	CASSLVMGGTDTQYF
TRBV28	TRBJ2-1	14	CASSAGDRQNEQFF
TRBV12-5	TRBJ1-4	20	CASGLVPPLGEFSTNEKLFF
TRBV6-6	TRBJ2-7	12	CASSYSTGEQYF
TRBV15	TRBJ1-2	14	CATSDRDSNYGYTF
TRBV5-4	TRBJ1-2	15	CASRRGGAANYGYTF
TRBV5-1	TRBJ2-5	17	CARKRGQGTATEETQYF
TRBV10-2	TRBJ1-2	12	CASMAGIYGYTF
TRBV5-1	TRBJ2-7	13	CASSLYRGQEQYF
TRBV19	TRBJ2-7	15	CASSPSVGVAYEQYF
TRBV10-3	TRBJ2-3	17	CAISGQGAGASTDTQYF